These T cell receptor beta chains were read from a single sample in a study of T cell repertoires in cytomegalovirus infection. Via MiXCR, TCRdb re-called the reads, giving one row per CDR3 protein. The top ten clones hold roughly a sixth of a sample with about half a million distinct CDR3 sequences, around 35% of them seen once. These receptors lack a known antigen. The sample here was cultured PBMCs, taken from culture after CMV antigen stimulation. The receptors were gathered from a human donor in good health (CMV status not recorded). Some clones in this sample may be carry-over from other donors' samples. Each CDR3 is given with its conserved first and last residue. A D gene is named only where the DNA matches it firmly. For some rows the clone size is stated as once, few or many, or as a class when expanded; others skip it.

j_call v_call d_call clone_size cdr3_nt cdr3_aa
TRBJ2-3 TRBV20-1 TRBD2 - TGCAGTGCGGGACTAGCGGGAGGCGTAGATACGCAGTATTTT CSAGLAGGVDTQYF
TRBJ1-5 TRBV27 TRBD1 few TGTGCCAGCAGTCCCAGGGGGAGAACTTATAGCAATCAGCCCCAGCATTTT CASSPRGRTYSNQPQHF
TRBJ1-1 TRBV19 TRBD1 many TGTGCCAGTAGTATTGGACAGGCGAACACTGAAGCTTTCTTT CASSIGQANTEAFF
TRBJ2-7 TRBV7-6 - many TGTGCCAGCAGCGAAGGGGGGTACGAGCAGTACTTC CASSEGGYEQYF
TRBJ1-4 TRBV14 - - TGTGCCAGCAGCCAAGACGGCAGGGCCGAGGAAAAACTGTTTTTT CASSQDGRAEEKLFF
TRBJ2-3 TRBV12-3/TRBV12-4 - many TGTGCCAGCAGTTCGTCGGCTCCCAGCACAGATACGCAGTATTTT CASSSSAPSTDTQYF
TRBJ2-4 TRBV18 - - TGTGCCAGCTCACCATGGATCACGGGAGACCCCAATAACATTCAGTACTTC CASSPWITGDPNNIQYF
TRBJ1-1 TRBV6-5 - - TGTGCCAGCATCCCCGGGACACCTAACACTGAAGCTTTCTTT CASIPGTPNTEAFF
TRBJ2-2 TRBV7-2 TRBD2 many TGTGCCAGCAGCTCCCCGGGACTAGCGGGAGGAGGCACCGGGGAGCTGTTTTTT CASSSPGLAGGGTGELFF
TRBJ2-5 TRBV20-1 TRBD2 few TGCAGTGCTGCCAGACTAGCGGGAGGGCCTGAGACCCAGTACTTC CSAARLAGGPETQYF
TRBJ1-5 TRBV7-2 - - TGTGCCAGCAGCCTCTCAACGGGATTCAATCAGCCCCAGCATTTT CASSLSTGFNQPQHF
TRBJ2-7 TRBV20-1 - - TGCAGTGCTAGACCCAGGGGGGTCGCACGGTCCTACGAGCAGTACTTC CSARPRGVARSYEQYF
TRBJ1-3 TRBV19 - few TGTGCCAGTACCCCAGCCGGGGGCACAGGAGGAAACACCATATATTTT CASTPAGGTGGNTIYF
TRBJ1-1 TRBV7-2 - many TGTGCCAGCAGCTTGTCGGCGGCCGACACTGAAGCTTTCTTT CASSLSAADTEAFF
TRBJ1-5 TRBV4-2 - - TGTGCCAGCAGCCAAGATTCAGGGGAGGATCAGCCCCAGCATTTT CASSQDSGEDQPQHF
TRBJ2-1 TRBV28 - - TGTGCCAGCAGTGCTGAAGACAGCCCCAATTCCTACAATGAGCAGTTCTTC CASSAEDSPNSYNEQFF
TRBJ2-1 TRBV6-2/TRBV6-3 - - TGTGCCAGCGGGGGTAGCGGAACCCTACCTATTTCCTACAATGAGCAGTTCTTC CASGGSGTLPISYNEQFF
TRBJ2-1 TRBV11-3 - - TGTGCCAGCAGCAGAGGGCAGTACCAACGTGGTGAGCAGTTCTTC CASSRGQYQRGEQFF
TRBJ2-5 TRBV7-9 TRBD2 few TGTGCCAGCAGCTCCCTTCAGCGGGAACAAGAGACCCAGTACTTC CASSSLQREQETQYF
TRBJ2-7 TRBV12-3/TRBV12-4 - few TGTGCCAGCAGTCAGAGGACCGAAAGTAACGGGCAGTACTTC CASSQRTESNGQYF
TRBJ2-1 TRBV6-8 TRBD1 - TGTGCCAGCAGTCGGACAGGCTTCCTTTACAATGAGCAGTTCTTC CASSRTGFLYNEQFF
TRBJ2-6 TRBV18 TRBD2 - TGTGCCAGCTCACCCGCCAGCGGGGACTCTGGGGCCAACGTCCTGACTTTC CASSPASGDSGANVLTF
TRBJ2-1 TRBV7-2 TRBD2 many TGTGCCAGCAGCTTAAGGGCTAGCGGATACAATGAGCAGTTCTTC CASSLRASGYNEQFF
TRBJ2-3 TRBV20-1 TRBD2 - TGCAGTGCTACCTCCCCCGGGACTAGCGGCACAGATACGCAGTATTTT CSATSPGTSGTDTQYF
TRBJ2-5 TRBV10-3 TRBD1 - TGTGCCGTCGGACAGGGAGCAAAAGAGACCCAGTACTTC CAVGQGAKETQYF